This T cell receptor (beta chain) is drawn from a study of blood T cell repertoires in COVID-19. Turning to the study itself: Samples taken during acute and convalescent COVID-19 were collected in the United States, Italy and Spain. The cDNA or gDNA used as material had been derived from T cells, B-cell-depleted T cells, or PBMCs.

Under the authors' procedure: Nucleated cell counts were estimated from reference gene primer amplification. Measured with immunoSEQ multiplex PCR; TCRdb has only the in-frame clones, and not every one. V, J and clone size were drawn from that table, and D and trimming were deduced from the DNA. The table records 120,000 or so clones, 75% to 80% of them present only once. This clone was found once. Germline CDR1 SNHLY, CDR2 FYNNEI. Trimming took off 7 bases at V and 4 bases at J, with 8 bases between the two ends. The CDR3 covers 12 residues. The chain combines TRBV2 with TRBJ1-3, with unresolved D. This clonotype was obtained from a human donor in a cohort sampled during active COVID-19. The specimen sequenced was peripheral blood. CDR3 in DNA: TGTGCCAGCATTACAAACGGAAACACCATATATTTT. It yields the protein CASITNGNTIYF.